These 20 T cell receptor beta chains were all obtained from the same sample, sequenced in a study of monozygotic twins with inflammatory bowel disease. For each CDR3 protein, TCRdb gives one entry from its re-call of the 5' RACE reads, without DNA. The sample has under 200,000 distinct CDR3 sequences, and its top ten clones hold approximately 2.5%. The sequencing sample was made of blood. The receptors derive from a human donor with ulcerative colitis or Crohn's disease, or a healthy co-twin of an affected twin (not recorded which).

The gene calls are TRBV5-1 and TRBJ2-7. The CDR3 has 13 amino acids. Germline V lookup: CDR1 SGHRS, CDR2 YFSETQ. The CDR3 reads CASSLNNAYEQYF.

The chain uses TRBV5-6 and TRBJ1-1. Germline CDR1 reads SGHDT; CDR2 reads YYEEEE. The CDR3 extends over 11 amino acids. The CDR3 sequence is CASSVGTRAFF.

This chain links TRBV10-3 with TRBJ2-7; as DNA is missing, the TRBD2 call by TCRdb cannot be tested. Germline lookup yields CDR1 ENHRY and CDR2 SYGVKD. The CDR3 contains 16 residues. The CDR3 region is CAISSGLAGVLDEQYF.

The V gene is TRBV19, the J gene TRBJ2-1; TCRdb picks TRBD2, but there is no DNA to check that call. From germline, CDR1 is LNHDA and CDR2 SQIVND (reference sequence). The CDR3 length is 21 residues. This CDR3 reads CASRSTSGTSGAWGSYNEQFF.

The CDR3 here is CASSFKETQYF. This chain connects TRBV5-1 to TRBJ2-5. CDR1 and CDR2 (germline): SGHRS, YFSETQ. CDR3 length equals 11 residues.

Considering frequency, this clonotype is medium-sized. The chain carries TRBV27 and TRBJ1-1; TCRdb returns TRBD1, unconfirmable since there is no DNA. Germline assignment: CDR1 MNHEY and CDR2 SMNVEV (reference sequence). CDR3 length: 13 residues. The CDR3 reads CASSLTGGTEAFF.

The chain links TRBV19 to TRBJ1-5; as DNA is missing, the TRBD1 call by TCRdb cannot be tested. The germline V gene has CDR1 LNHDA and CDR2 SQIVND (reference sequence). The CDR3 totals 18 residues. The CDR3 sequence: CASTSPRTGGVPRRPQHF. The full variable domain, with the rest looked up from reference TRBV19 and TRBJ1-5, is DGGITQSPKYLFRKEGQNVTLSCEQNLNHDAMYWYRQDPGQGLRLIYYSQIVNDFQKGDIAEGYSVSREKKESFPLTVTSAQKNPTAFYLCASTSPRTGGVPRRPQHFGDGTRLSIL.

The rearrangement uses TRBV18 and TRBJ1-4; the D call of TRBD1 rests on TCRdb alone, since no DNA is present to check it. This CDR3 is built from 15 residues. Looked up from germline, CDR1 is KGHSH and CDR2 is LQKENI. The CDR3 loop reads CASSPRDSLHEKLFF.

The J gene is TRBJ2-7, the V gene TRBV5-1; without DNA, the TCRdb call of TRBD1 cannot be checked. There are 15 residues in the CDR3. From germline, CDR1 is SGHRS and CDR2 YFSETQ. This CDR3 reads CASSFFGTGTYVQYF.

The chain uses TRBV29-1 and TRBJ2-1. Germline V gene lookup returns CDR1 SQVTM and CDR2 ANQGSEA. The CDR3 contains 14 residues. The CDR3 protein is CSVVFLRGVDEQFF.

The gene calls are TRBV6-5 and TRBJ2-1; TCRdb proposes TRBD2, but this gene call is untestable without DNA. This CDR3 has 15 amino acids. Germline V CDR1 and CDR2: MNHEY, SVGAGI. The CDR3 spells CASSYSAGALNEQFF.

The gene calls are TRBV9 and TRBJ2-2; TCRdb picks TRBD2, but there is no DNA to check that call. This CDR3 is 15 amino acids long. Germline V lookup: CDR1 SGDLS, CDR2 YYNGEE. This CDR3 reads CASSVAGGPHGELFF.

The CDR3 loop is CASSLEIQGMGLGSGANVLTF. This chain links TRBV5-1 with TRBJ2-6; TCRdb picks TRBD1, but there is no DNA to check that call. The V gene's germline CDR1 is SGHRS and CDR2 YFSETQ. The CDR3 consists of 21 residues.

The rearrangement joins TRBV10-3 to TRBJ2-7; TCRdb calls TRBD1, which cannot be checked without DNA. The V gene's germline CDR1 is ENHRY and CDR2 SYGVKD. The CDR3 sequence is 15 residues long. CDR3 amino acids: CAISESDRSSYEQYF.

J is TRBJ2-4 and V is TRBV24-1; checking the TCRdb D call of TRBD1 is not possible without DNA. This CDR3 is built from 16 residues. CDR1 KGHDR and CDR2 SFDVKD come from the germline V gene. The CDR3 region is CATSGPGGFGQNIQYF.

The chain couples TRBV27 to TRBJ2-1; TCRdb returns TRBD2, unconfirmable since there is no DNA. Germline assignment: CDR1 MNHEY and CDR2 SMNVEV (reference sequence). This CDR3 region has 19 residues. Here the CDR3 reads CASSASGTSGSGRYNEQFF.

The chain carries TRBV24-1 and TRBJ2-7; TCRdb names TRBD2, which stays unverified in the absence of DNA. The length of the CDR3 is 21 residues. From germline, CDR1 is KGHDR and CDR2 SFDVKD. CDR3 sequence: CATSDFGLETSGSPPLCEQYF.

The V call is TRBV10-3, the J call TRBJ2-3; TCRdb proposes TRBD2, but this gene call is untestable without DNA. The CDR3 length is 15 residues. In germline, CDR1 is ENHRY, CDR2 SYGVKD. This CDR3 is CATFSGRGLTDTQYF.

The chain couples TRBV20-1 to TRBJ2-1; TCRdb returns TRBD2, unconfirmable since there is no DNA. The CDR3 loop spans 12 amino acids. Per the germline V gene, CDR1 is DFQATT and CDR2 is SNEGSKA (reference sequence). CDR3 in amino acids: CSADAPPAKQFF.

The V call is TRBV19, the J call TRBJ2-3; the TCRdb D gene call, TRBD2, has no DNA to confirm it. Germline CDR1 and CDR2: LNHDA and SQIVND (reference sequence). The CDR3 has 14 residues. CDR3: CASRLAGGGDTQYF.